The 11 T cell receptor beta chains below were found in one sample sequenced in a study of T cells in Graves' hyperthyroidism and ophthalmopathy. RNA transcripts served as the template for amplifying TCR beta CDR3 regions. HTBI primers were employed in a first-round RT-PCR of the TCR CDR3. TCRdb fed the multiplex PCR reads into MiXCR, producing one record per CDR3 protein. This repertoire shows 490,000 or so distinct CDR3 sequences, about 16% found once; its top ten account for over 25%. The source material was blood. The receptors here all came from a woman younger than 45 with Graves' ophthalmopathy.

The sample holds many counts of this clonotype. The chain carries TRBV6-5 and TRBJ2-7, with TRBD2 matching over 11 bases. The V gene end was trimmed by 2 bases and the J gene end by 2 bases; junction bases not matched to a gene: 11. This CDR3 spans 18 amino acids. Germline V gene sequence: CDR1 MNHEY, CDR2 SVGAGI. The CDR3 loop reads CASSYGTSGDKTPYEQYF. CDR3 coding DNA: TGTGCCAGCAGTTACGGGACTAGCGGAGACAAGACACCCTACGAGCAGTACTTC.

This clonotype has more than one count but fewer than ten. The chain joins TRBV2 to TRBJ2-7; maybe TRBD1 (6 bases). The CDR3 length is 14 residues. The V gene's germline CDR1 is SNHLY and CDR2 FYNNEI. V lost 6 bases and J 0 bases, leaving 12 bases between the germline ends. CDR3 DNA: TGTGCCAGCAGGGGGACACTACTCTCCTACGAGCAGTACTTC. Amino acids: CASRGTLLSYEQYF.

The table lists this clonotype with many counts. The chain couples TRBV20-1 to TRBJ2-6; 11 bases are shared with TRBD2. The germline gives CDR1 DFQATT, CDR2 SNEGSKA (reference sequence). The CDR3 consists of 18 residues. With V trimmed by 0 bases and J by 2 bases, 6 bases remained unmatched. As DNA, the CDR3 is TGCAGTGCTAGAGATCGCCTAGCGGGAGGAACTGGGGCCAACGTCCTGACTTTC. Translating it yields CSARDRLAGGTGANVLTF.

This chain joins TRBV4-3 and TRBJ2-7; D ambiguous. Germline-derived CDR1 and CDR2 are LGHNA and YSLEER. V was pared by 0 bases and J by 2 bases, with 17 bases between. The CDR3 length is 17 residues. The CDR3 nucleotides read TGCGCCAGCAGCCAAGATCCATCCGGTTCTCCAGCCTACGAGCAGTACTTC. Residues: CASSQDPSGSPAYEQYF.

The genes are TRBV10-1 and TRBJ2-3; 8 bases line up with TRBD1. The junction had 8 bases not matched to a gene; V was cut back by 3 bases and J by 3 bases. The CDR3 loop spans 16 amino acids. Germline loops: CDR1 WNHNN, CDR2 SYGVQD (reference sequence). The CDR3 sequence: CASSDNLGQGTDTQYF. The DNA for the CDR3 is TGCGCCAGCAGTGACAACCTAGGACAGGGAACAGATACGCAGTATTTT.

This clonotype has ten or more counts. The genes are TRBV11-2 and TRBJ2-3; 8 bases fit TRBD1. V dropped 5 bases and J dropped 5; count of bases not matched to a gene: 6. The CDR3 sequence is 14 residues long. Germline V lookup: CDR1 SGHAT, CDR2 FQNNGV. CDR3 sequence (DNA): TGTGCCAGCAGCCCCGAGACAGGGGAAGATACGCAGTATTTT. The encoded protein is CASSPETGEDTQYF.

This clonotype was counted at least ten times. The V and J genes are TRBV20-1 and TRBJ1-6, with TRBD1 identical over 8 bases. Germline V gene sequence: CDR1 DFQATT, CDR2 SNEGSKA (reference sequence). V lost 6 bases, J lost 7 bases, and 11 bases stayed unmatched. The CDR3 has 15 amino acids. CDR3 nucleotides: TGCAGTGCCCCGCCAGGGGGCAGGTTCAATTCACCCCTCCACTTT. Translated: CSAPPGGRFNSPLHF.

This clonotype has a count of ten or more. V is TRBV3-1 and J is TRBJ1-2, with unresolved D. This CDR3 contains 16 residues. The V end was cut by 0 bases, the J end by 0 bases, with 11 bases between. Germline CDR1 and CDR2: LGHDT and YNNKEL (reference sequence). The DNA for the CDR3 is TGTGCCAGCAGCCAAGATTTACAGAAGGCTAACTATGGCTACACCTTC. Translation: CASSQDLQKANYGYTF.

This clonotype was seen more than once but under ten times. The rearrangement links TRBV20-1 to TRBJ2-1, with 9 nucleotides matching TRBD2. The V and J ends lost 3 bases and 0 bases, in that order; junction bases with no gene match: 6. The CDR3 is 16 amino acids. CDR1 DFQATT and CDR2 SNEGSKA come from the germline V gene (reference sequence). Here the CDR3 reads CSARPSGISSYNEQFF. The CDR3 nucleotides are TGCAGTGCTAGGCCTAGCGGGATTAGCTCCTACAATGAGCAGTTCTTC.

This clonotype has at least ten counts. The chain is built from TRBV12-3 or TRBV12-4 and TRBJ1-5; D possibly corresponds to TRBD1 (5 bases). Trimming took 5 bases from V and 5 from J, leaving 10 bases between them. CDR3 size: 13 residues. The CDR3 bases are TGTGCCAGCAGTCCGGGGCGGGATCAGCCCCAGCATTTT. This codes for CASSPGRDQPQHF.

Many counts were recorded for this clonotype. V and J are TRBV2 and TRBJ1-4; D not resolved. Germline V gene sequence: CDR1 SNHLY, CDR2 FYNNEI. This CDR3 region has 15 residues. The V end lost 6 bases, the J end lost 8 bases, and 19 bases lay between the germline ends. CDR3 sequence reads: CASRPTQEPREKLFF. The CDR3 DNA reads TGTGCCAGCAGACCCACCCAGGAACCTCGAGAAAAACTGTTTTTT.